Each of the 32 T cell receptor beta chains below was sequenced from the same sample in a study of control samples from healthy donors and cancer patients. Assay: immunoSEQ multiplex PCR; the TCRdb copy retains only in-frame clones and omits some. Of 100,000 to 150,000 clones in the sample, 92% were seen once. Sequencing input: PBMCs. The receptors originated from an elderly man with head and neck cancer.

This chain uses TRBV30 with TRBJ1-3; 10 bases align to TRBD1. Unmatched junction bases numbered 8, after V lost 3 bases and J lost 0 bases. The germline CDR1 and CDR2 sequences are GTSNPN and SVGIG (reference sequence). The CDR3 has 17 residues. The chain's CDR3 is CAWSRTGGYGSGNTIYF. CDR3 sequence (DNA): TGTGCCTGGAGCCGGACAGGGGGTTATGGCTCTGGAAACACCATATATTTT.

This sequence joins TRBV6-5 and TRBJ2-7, with 10 bases identical to TRBD1. With V trimmed by 2 bases and J by 3 bases, 4 bases remained unmatched. CDR1 MNHEY and CDR2 SVGAGI come from the germline V gene. This CDR3 contains 15 residues. CDR3 sequence reads: CASSYGDRGIYEQYF. The CDR3 DNA follows: TGTGCCAGCAGTTACGGGGACAGGGGAATCTACGAGCAGTACTTC.

The V call is TRBV18, the J call TRBJ1-5, with D hard to call. Germline CDR1 and CDR2: KGHSH and LQKENI. This CDR3 spans 13 amino acids. V was pared by 3 bases and J by 11 bases, with 14 bases between. The CDR3 here is CASSPTQAQSQHF. The CDR3 nucleotides read TGTGCCAGCTCACCCACCCAAGCCCAGTCCCAGCATTTT.

The genes are TRBV7-9 and TRBJ1-2; D unresolved. The CDR3 is made up of 14 amino acids. V lost 5 bases to trimming and J lost 6 bases, with 16 bases between them. From germline, CDR1 is SEHNR and CDR2 FQNEAQ (reference sequence). The CDR3 DNA reads as TGTGCCAGCAGCACCCCCGGGAAGGTTAATGGCTACACCTTC. Translated: CASSTPGKVNGYTF.

This chain links TRBV9 with TRBJ2-3, with 8 nucleotides matching TRBD2. The CDR3 is made up of 16 amino acids. V lost 0 bases to trimming and J lost 5 bases; unmatched junction nucleotides: 8. Germline CDR1 and CDR2: SGDLS and YYNGEE. The CDR3 DNA reads as TGTGCCAGCAGCGTAGGCCATGACCTAGCGGGAGATACGCAGTATTTT. Its translation: CASSVGHDLAGDTQYF.

The chain carries TRBV5-1 and TRBJ1-5; D is possibly TRBD1 (6 bases). This CDR3 spans 15 amino acids. Germline CDR1 is SGHRS and CDR2 is YFSETQ. The V end was cut by 3 bases, the J end by 3 bases, with 13 bases between. For the CDR3, the DNA is TGCGCCAGCAGCTCTGGCGGGGGCTCCAATCAGCCCCAGCATTTT. Translation gives CASSSGGGSNQPQHF. The entire variable domain, with the rest obtained from reference TRBV5-1 and TRBJ1-5, is as follows: KAGVTQTPRYLIKTRGQQVTLSCSPISGHRSVSWYQQTPGQGLQFLFEYFSETQRNKGNFPGRFSGRQFSNSRSEMNVSTLELGDSALYLCASSSGGGSNQPQHFGDGTRLSIL.

V is TRBV4-2 and J is TRBJ1-2; possibly TRBD1 for D (6 bases). With 4 bases removed from V and 4 bases from J, the gap between germline ends came to 7 bases. Germline CDR1 LGHNA, CDR2 YNFKEQ. This CDR3 spans 12 amino acids. The CDR3 region is CASSRDTYGYTF. The CDR3, as DNA: TGTGCCAGCAGCCGGGACACCTATGGCTACACCTTC.

The rearrangement uses TRBV9 and TRBJ1-4; perhaps TRBD1 as D (6 bases). V was trimmed by 3 bases and J by 8 bases, leaving 14 bases between them. Germline loops: CDR1 SGDLS, CDR2 YYNGEE. CDR3 size: 14 residues. CDR3 coding DNA: TGTGCCAGCAGCGACAGGGATCTTGGGGAAAAACTGTTTTTT. It translates to CASSDRDLGEKLFF.

This clone was detected once. The chain is built from TRBV7-9 and TRBJ2-3, with D uncertain. The germline V gene encodes CDR1 SEHNR and CDR2 FQNEAQ (reference sequence). The ends were cut back, 4 bases at V and 4 bases at J, with 15 bases in the middle. This CDR3 comprises 15 residues. The CDR3, as DNA: TGTGCCAGCAGCTGGGTACGGGTATCGTCAGATACGCAGTATTTT. It translates to CASSWVRVSSDTQYF.

The genes are TRBV7-6 and TRBJ2-7; 11 bases fit TRBD2. Germline trimming cut 5 bases from V and 3 bases from J; bases unmatched to any gene: 9. CDR3 length: 16 amino acids. CDR1 is SGHVS, CDR2 FNYEAQ, per germline. CDR3 sequence reads: CASSQVAGGGVYEQYF. The CDR3 bases are TGTGCCAGCAGCCAAGTAGCGGGAGGGGGGGTCTACGAGCAGTACTTC.

The genes are TRBV5-6 and TRBJ2-2; TRBD1 matches at 12 bases. Trimming at V came to 4 bases and at J to 1 base, leaving 8 bases not matched to a gene. The CDR3 totals 18 residues. Per the germline V gene, CDR1 is SGHDT and CDR2 is YYEEEE. CDR3 residues: CASSPGTGGFLNTGELFF. DNA for the CDR3: TGTGCCAGCAGCCCCGGGACAGGGGGCTTTCTGAACACCGGGGAGCTGTTTTTT.

The rearrangement links TRBV5-1 to TRBJ2-5; 7 bases are a match to TRBD2. The V gene end was trimmed by 4 bases and the J gene end by 3 bases; junction bases not matched to a gene: 9. Germline CDR1 and CDR2: SGHRS and YFSETQ. The CDR3 is made up of 15 amino acids. The CDR3 DNA reads TGCGCCAGCAGCGGACTTAGGCTAGCGGAAGAGACCCAGTACTTC. It encodes CASSGLRLAEETQYF. Using reference TRBV5-1 and TRBJ2-5 for the parts outside the CDR3, the full variable domain is KAGVTQTPRYLIKTRGQQVTLSCSPISGHRSVSWYQQTPGQGLQFLFEYFSETQRNKGNFPGRFSGRQFSNSRSEMNVSTLELGDSALYLCASSGLRLAEETQYFGPGTRLLVL.

The chain couples TRBV19 to TRBJ2-7, with D possibly matching TRBD1 (5 bases). Trimming removed 5 bases at V and 2 bases at J, with 10 bases between. This CDR3 is built from 13 residues. Germline CDR1 and CDR2: LNHDA and SQIVND (reference sequence). The CDR3: CASSVDTTYEQYF. The DNA of the CDR3 is TGTGCCAGTAGTGTGGACACCACCTACGAGCAGTACTTC.

In this sample, this clone turned up once. This chain joins TRBV19 and TRBJ1-2, with TRBD1 matching 9 bases. The CDR3 covers 12 residues. After removal of 9 bases from V and 7 bases from J, the junction contained 6 bases not matched to a gene. Germline CDR1 and CDR2: LNHDA and SQIVND (reference sequence). For the CDR3, the DNA is TGTGCCAGCTCGGGACAGGGAAGTGGCTACACCTTC. Amino acid sequence: CASSGQGSGYTF.

The J gene is TRBJ2-7, the V gene TRBV12-2; the D segment call TRBD2 is taken from the table without a DNA check. TRBV12-2 is annotated as a pseudogene. CDR3 length equals 17 residues. In DNA, the CDR3 is TGTGCAAGTCGCTTAGGATCGGGAGCAAAAGCCTCCTACGAGCAGTACTTC. Its protein product is CASRLGSGAKASYEQYF.

This clone was seen a few times. The V and J genes are TRBV5-6 and TRBJ1-2; D unclear. The germline V gene has CDR1 SGHDT and CDR2 YYEEEE. The V gene lost 4 bases and the J gene lost 4 bases, with 14 bases spanning the gap. The CDR3 is 14 amino acids. CDR3 amino acids: CASSTSGSGYGYTF. CDR3 coding DNA: TGTGCCAGCAGCACATCCGGGAGCGGCTATGGCTACACCTTC.

The CDR3 DNA is TGTGCCAGCAGTTACAGGGGCTTGGAGCAGTACTTC. It specifies CASSYRGLEQYF. This chain uses TRBV12-3 or TRBV12-4 with TRBJ2-7; TRBD1 matches at 7 bases. J lost 7 bases, V lost 4 bases, and 4 bases had no gene match. CDR3 length: 12 residues.

The rearrangement joins TRBV18 to TRBJ2-5; 9 positions agree with TRBD1. The length of the CDR3 is 17 residues. The germline V gene has CDR1 KGHSH and CDR2 LQKENI. V lost 4 bases and J lost 4; bases outside the gene matches: 13. For the CDR3, the DNA is TGTGCCAGCTCACAGTCTACGGGACAGGGAGTATTAGAGACCCAGTACTTC. Encoded protein: CASSQSTGQGVLETQYF.

On this clone itself: Other DNA sequences in this sample translate to the same CDR3. This chain joins TRBV11-2 and TRBJ1-5; perhaps TRBD1 as D (5 bases). Trimming stripped 0 bases from V and 4 bases from J, with 10 bases between. CDR3 size: 15 residues. Germline lookup yields CDR1 SGHAT and CDR2 FQNNGV. The CDR3 here is CASSLDTGGNQPQHF. The CDR3, as DNA: TGTGCCAGCAGCTTAGATACCGGGGGAAATCAGCCCCAGCATTTT. The entire variable domain, with the rest obtained from reference TRBV11-2 and TRBJ1-5, is as follows: EAGVAQSPRYKIIEKRQSVAFWCNPISGHATLYWYQQILGQGPKLLIQFQNNGVVDDSQLPKDRFSAERLKGVDSTLKIQPAKLEDSAVYLCASSLDTGGNQPQHFGDGTRLSIL.

The chain couples TRBV11-2 to TRBJ2-7, with D maybe TRBD1 (5 bases). The CDR3 spans 13 residues. V was trimmed by 5 bases and J by 3 bases, leaving 11 bases between them. The germline CDR1 and CDR2 sequences are SGHAT and FQNNGV. The DNA of the CDR3 is TGTGCCAGCAGCCATGACGGACACTACGAGCAGTACTTC. This codes for CASSHDGHYEQYF.

This clone was detected only once. This chain joins TRBV6-4 and TRBJ2-3; TRBD2 matches 12 bases. There are 15 residues in the CDR3. Germline assignment: CDR1 MRHNA and CDR2 SNTAGT. V gave up 4 bases and J gave up 6 bases; unmatched junction bases: 5. The CDR3 region has the DNA TGTGCCAGCAGTGCGACTAGCGGGAGTTTCGATACGCAGTATTTT. This gives the protein CASSATSGSFDTQYF.

The chain joins TRBV7-7 to TRBJ2-2, with 14 bases that match TRBD2. The CDR3 loop spans 17 amino acids. With V trimmed by 1 base and J by 4 bases, 2 bases remained unmatched. Germline values: CDR1 SSHAT, CDR2 FNYEAQ (reference sequence). In nucleotides, the CDR3 is TGTGCCAGCAGCTTAGAAGGGACTAGCGGGAGCACCGGGGAGCTGTTTTTT. Translated, it gives CASSLEGTSGSTGELFF.

The CDR3 loop reads CASSYSGLLGETQYF. As DNA, the CDR3 is TGTGCCAGCAGTTACTCCGGGCTTTTGGGGGAGACCCAGTACTTC. This chain links TRBV6-5 with TRBJ2-5, with D hard to call. Germline CDR1 MNHEY, CDR2 SVGAGI. The CDR3 runs 15 residues. The V and J ends lost 0 bases and 5 bases respectively, with 13 bases between them.

This chain joins TRBV5-5 and TRBJ2-7, with 9 bases that match TRBD1. The germline CDR1 and CDR2 sequences are SGHKS and YYEKEE (reference sequence). The ends lost 2 bases at V and 3 bases at J; junction bases unmatched: 3. CDR3 size: 14 residues. The CDR3 region has the DNA TGTGCCAGCAGCTTACAGGACAGGGGCTACGAGCAGTACTTC. Translating it yields CASSLQDRGYEQYF.

The gene calls are TRBV12-5 and TRBJ2-5; D not resolved. V was clipped by 2 bases and J by 5 bases, with 21 bases between them. Germline V lookup: CDR1 LGHNT, CDR2 FRNRAP. The CDR3 runs to 17 residues. CDR3 sequence (DNA): TGTGCTAGTGGTTTGTTCCAAAGGCCAGCAGAAAGGGAGACCCAGTACTTC. Translating it yields CASGLFQRPAERETQYF.

The rearrangement links TRBV27 to TRBJ2-5, with D possibly being TRBD2 (6 bases). The CDR3 contains 14 residues. Trimming took off 5 bases at V and 4 bases at J, with 14 bases between the two ends. The germline gives CDR1 MNHEY, CDR2 SMNVEV (reference sequence). In DNA, the CDR3 is TGTGCCAGCAGTCCTTGGGCCGGGGGAGAGACCCAGTACTTC. Translating gives CASSPWAGGETQYF.

The genes are TRBV7-6 and TRBJ2-1; 11 bases line up with TRBD1. V gave up 2 bases and J gave up 8 bases; unmatched junction bases: 8. The CDR3 consists of 16 residues. Germline V lookup: CDR1 SGHVS, CDR2 FNYEAQ. In DNA, the CDR3 is TGTGCCAGCAGCTTAAACCCGGGACAGGGGGATTATGAGCAGTTCTTC. Translating it yields CASSLNPGQGDYEQFF.

This sequence joins TRBV6-2 or TRBV6-3 and TRBJ1-2, with D perhaps matching TRBD1 (6 bases). The germline CDR1 and CDR2 sequences are MNHEY and SVGEGT. The V and J ends lost 6 bases and 8 bases respectively, with 25 bases between them. CDR3 length equals 16 residues. The CDR3 DNA reads TGTGCCAGCAGCGCGATCAGTTGGGGGGGCCTAAGAGGCTACACCTTC. Its protein product is CASSAISWGGLRGYTF.

The rearrangement links TRBV6-5 to TRBJ1-1; D might be TRBD1 (5 bases). Germline CDR1 reads MNHEY; CDR2 reads SVGAGI. V was trimmed by 6 bases and J by 0 bases, leaving 14 bases between them. There are 15 residues in the CDR3. CDR3 sequence reads: CASRGARAVNTEAFF. The CDR3 DNA reads as TGTGCCAGCAGAGGGGCCAGGGCCGTGAACACTGAAGCTTTCTTT.

The chain joins TRBV6-5 to TRBJ1-2; 8 bases align to TRBD1. The trim removed 11 bases at V and 4 bases at J, leaving 9 bases unmatched. The CDR3 spans 13 residues. Germline V lookup: CDR1 MNHEY, CDR2 SVGAGI. The DNA of the CDR3 is TGTGCCGGCAAAAGGGACAGGTCCTATGGCTACACCTTC. Protein product: CAGKRDRSYGYTF.

The rearrangement uses TRBV24-1 and TRBJ2-3; D remains unclear. V shed 0 bases and J shed 4 bases, with 4 bases lying between them. The germline V gene encodes CDR1 KGHDR and CDR2 SFDVKD. This CDR3 region has 13 residues. The CDR3 sequence: CATSDLSSDTQYF. In nucleotides, the CDR3 is TGTGCCACCAGTGATTTGTCTTCAGATACGCAGTATTTT.

The gene calls are TRBV29-1 and TRBJ2-3; the D is unclear. Germline CDR1 is SQVTM and CDR2 is ANQGSEA. V lost 3 bases, J lost 6 bases, and 19 bases lay in between. The length of the CDR3 is 15 residues. The CDR3 DNA is TGCAGCGTTGATCGCACAGCCCGAAAGGTGGATACGCAGTATTTT. This codes for CSVDRTARKVDTQYF.